This T cell receptor beta chain was sequenced during a study of T cell responses to AZD1222 COVID-19 vaccine. Turning to the study itself: Doses given second, at about 4 or about 12 weeks, were pooled. General study results and limits: Donors were mostly white British, more females; clonal diversity possibly underestimated. Baseline seropositives among AZD1222 recipients totaled only 5 to 7.

Regarding this clone: Its antigen is not identified.

The CDR3 sequence is 12 residues long. CDR1 SGHDT and CDR2 YYEEEE come from the germline V gene. The germline V and J ends were trimmed by 6 bases and 5 bases, with 10 bases remaining between them. The assay was immunoSEQ multiplex PCR, and TCRdb's table has in-frame clones only and misses some. The sample contains 100,000 to 150,000 clones, approximately 88% of which appear only once. The sequence was obtained from an adult in good health. The genes are TRBV5-6 and TRBJ2-3, with D possibly being TRBD1 or TRBD2 (5 bases each). This specimen consisted of peripheral blood, obtained on day 0 of AZD1222 vaccination. CDR3 DNA: TGTGCCAGCACCCGGGACGTAGATACGCAGTATTTT. It translates to CASTRDVDTQYF.